The subject of this entry is one T cell receptor (beta chain). This study enrolled people aged about 18 to 100 from about 24 US geographic areas. Cohorts were assigned according to the clinical history that participants reported. The CDR3 consists of 14 residues. Germline V gives CDR1 SGHNT, CDR2 YYREEE (reference sequence). Trimming left V 0 bases short and J 7 bases short, with 11 bases between. This sample was included in a study of blood T cell repertoires in COVID-19. The assay was immunoSEQ multiplex PCR, and TCRdb's table has in-frame clones only and misses some. The sample lists 360,000 or so clones, roughly four fifths occurring once.

The sample taken for sequencing was PBMCs or T cells enriched from blood (not recorded which). This clonotype was obtained from a woman in her forties or fifties who had recovered from COVID-19. The chain joins TRBV5-4 to TRBJ1-5; TRBD1 might be the D (5 bases). CDR3 sequence: CASSLEGLGQPQHF. CDR3 DNA: TGTGCCAGCAGCTTGGAGGGGTTGGGGCAGCCCCAGCATTTT.